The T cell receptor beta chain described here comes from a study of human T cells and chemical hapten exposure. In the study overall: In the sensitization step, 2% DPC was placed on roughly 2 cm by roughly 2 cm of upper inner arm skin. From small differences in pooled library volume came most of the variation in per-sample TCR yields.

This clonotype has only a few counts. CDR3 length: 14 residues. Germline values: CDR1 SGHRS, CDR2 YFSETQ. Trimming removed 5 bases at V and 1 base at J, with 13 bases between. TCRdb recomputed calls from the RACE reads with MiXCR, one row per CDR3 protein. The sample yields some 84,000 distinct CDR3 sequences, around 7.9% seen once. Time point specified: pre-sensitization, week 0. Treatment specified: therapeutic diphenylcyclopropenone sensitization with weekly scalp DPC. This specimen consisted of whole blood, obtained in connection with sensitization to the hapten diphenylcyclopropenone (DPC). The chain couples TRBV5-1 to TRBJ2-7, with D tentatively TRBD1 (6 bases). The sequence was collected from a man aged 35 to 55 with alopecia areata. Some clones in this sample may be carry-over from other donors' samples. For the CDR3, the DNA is TGCGCCAGCAGACGTAACAGGGATTCCTACGAGCAGTACTTC. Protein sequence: CASRRNRDSYEQYF.